The rows below give T cell receptor beta chains drawn from one sample of a study of T cell repertoires in cytomegalovirus infection. These receptors' antigens are unknown. TCRdb recomputed calls from the reads with MiXCR, one row per CDR3 protein. Of around 310,000 distinct CDR3 sequences listed, 25% to 35% are singletons. The sequencing here drew on cultured PBMCs, taken from culture after CMV antigen stimulation. Receptors were obtained from a human donor in good health (CMV status not recorded). Some clones in this sample may be carry-over from other donors' samples. The CDR3 runs from the conserved cysteine through the conserved F or W. The order of the fields is clone size, V gene, J gene, D gene, CDR3 DNA, CDR3 protein. The D gene is left open where the match is weak. The size field is filled for only some rows; it gives once, few, many or a size class.

NA	TRBV5-4	TRBJ2-1	NA	TGTGCCAGCAGCTTGCGCAGGGAAAGGTACAATGAGCAGTTCTTC	CASSLRRERYNEQFF
NA	TRBV20-1	TRBJ2-3	TRBD2	TGCAGTGCTAGAGTTCGACCCTCTAGCGGGAAGTACACAGATACGCAGTATTTT	CSARVRPSSGKYTDTQYF
few	TRBV7-8	TRBJ2-1	TRBD1	TGTGCCAGCAGCGCAGACAGGGCCTACAATGAGCAGTTCTTC	CASSADRAYNEQFF
NA	TRBV7-9	TRBJ1-6	TRBD1	TGTGCCAGCAGCTTAGAAGGACAGGGGAGTTCACCCCTCCACTTT	CASSLEGQGSSPLHF
NA	TRBV9	TRBJ1-4	TRBD1	TGTGCCAGCAGCGTAGGCCCAGGGGGCGAGAAAAAACTGTTTTTT	CASSVGPGGEKKLFF
NA	TRBV19	TRBJ2-1	TRBD2	TGTGCCAGTAGTCGGGACTATCCCAATGAGCAGTTCTTC	CASSRDYPNEQFF
NA	TRBV7-8	TRBJ1-4	TRBD1	TGTGCCAGCAGCACGGGGACAGGGGTCGGAGAAAAACTGTTTTTT	CASSTGTGVGEKLFF
NA	TRBV6-1	TRBJ1-3	NA	TGTGCCAGCAGTGAAGCATGGGGAATGGGAAACACCATATATTTT	CASSEAWGMGNTIYF
NA	TRBV25-1	TRBJ2-2	TRBD1	TGTGCCAGCAGTGACGCCGGGACAGCAAACACCGGGGAGCTGTTTTTT	CASSDAGTANTGELFF
NA	TRBV4-2	TRBJ1-5	NA	TGTGCCAGCAGCCAAAACAGGGCTAGCAATCAGCCCCAGCATTTT	CASSQNRASNQPQHF
NA	TRBV6-1	TRBJ2-5	TRBD1	TGTGCCAGCAGGGCCCCAGGGGGCAGGGAGACCCAGTACTTC	CASRAPGGRETQYF
NA	TRBV12-3/TRBV12-4	TRBJ2-1	NA	TGTGCCAGCAGTCCCCGGGTGTTAGGGGGCAATGAGCAGTTCTTC	CASSPRVLGGNEQFF
NA	TRBV19	TRBJ1-1	TRBD1	TGTGCCAGCGGACAGGGTTTGAACACTGAAGCTTTCTTT	CASGQGLNTEAFF
NA	TRBV18	TRBJ2-3	NA	TGTGCCAGCTCACCCGCGGGTGCTAGCACAGATACGCAGTATTTT	CASSPAGASTDTQYF
NA	TRBV24-1	TRBJ2-2	NA	TGTGCCACCAGTACCCTCAATAGGGACACCGGGGAGCTGTTTTTT	CATSTLNRDTGELFF
NA	TRBV27	TRBJ1-4	TRBD1	TGTGCCAGCAGGAAAACAGGGGTAGCGGAAAAACTGTTTTTT	CASRKTGVAEKLFF
NA	TRBV28	TRBJ1-1	NA	TGTGCCAGCAGTACCCGGACACTAAGGACTGAAGCTTTCTTT	CASSTRTLRTEAFF
NA	TRBV12-3/TRBV12-4	TRBJ1-1	NA	TGTGCCAGCAGTTTTCGGGGCCCTGAAGCTTTCTTT	CASSFRGPEAFF
few	TRBV12-3/TRBV12-4	TRBJ2-7	TRBD1	TGTGCCAGCAGTGGTTTAACAGGGGGCTTGGAGCAGTACTTC	CASSGLTGGLEQYF
NA	TRBV18	TRBJ2-1	NA	TGTGCCAGCTCACCGGGACATTTTCCCAATGAGCAGTTCTTC	CASSPGHFPNEQFF
NA	TRBV6-2/TRBV6-3	TRBJ2-3	TRBD1	TGTGCCACACAATCCGGGACAGGGGCCGTTACGCAGTATTTT	CATQSGTGAVTQYF
few	TRBV10-3	TRBJ1-1	NA	TGTGCCATCAGTGATAAGGGAAGGGTAACTGAAGCTTTCTTT	CAISDKGRVTEAFF
NA	TRBV12-3/TRBV12-4	TRBJ2-2	NA	TGTGCCAGCAGTTTAGGGGAGAACACCGGGGAGCTGTTTTTT	CASSLGENTGELFF
few	TRBV11-2	TRBJ1-3	NA	TGTGCCAGCAGCTTGAGCCGGGCCACTAGGTCCTACTCTGGAAACACCATATATTTT	CASSLSRATRSYSGNTIYF
NA	TRBV7-9	TRBJ2-3	NA	TGTGCCAGCAGCTTAACCCTGGAGGGGGCGACGGGTTGGGCGCAGTATTTT	CASSLTLEGATGWAQYF
NA	TRBV19	TRBJ1-2	TRBD1	TGTGCCAGTAGTACGGACAGGGCTTACTACACCTTC	CASSTDRAYYTF
many	TRBV7-8	TRBJ1-3	TRBD1	TGTGCCAGCAGACCCGGACAGGGGTTCTCTGGAAACACCATATATTTT	CASRPGQGFSGNTIYF
NA	TRBV6-8	TRBJ2-7	TRBD1	TGTGCCAGCAGTTACCGCGACAGGGGAAACTACGAGCAGTACTTC	CASSYRDRGNYEQYF
few	TRBV7-6	TRBJ1-6	TRBD1	TGTGCCAGCAGCACCGGGACAGGGTCTTCACCCCTCCACTTT	CASSTGTGSSPLHF
few	TRBV7-2	TRBJ2-5	TRBD2	TGTGCCAGCGGAACTAGCGAGCTGCAAGAGACCCAGTACTTC	CASGTSELQETQYF
NA	TRBV6-1	TRBJ1-2	NA	TGTGCCAGCAGTGAATGGCCCAGAACTAACTATGGCTACACCTTC	CASSEWPRTNYGYTF
NA	TRBV7-9	TRBJ2-3	TRBD2	TGTGCCAGCAGTGGACTAGCGGGGGGATTTGGCGACACAGATACGCAGTATTTT	CASSGLAGGFGDTDTQYF
NA	TRBV27	TRBJ1-5	NA	TGTGCCAGCAGTCGCACTGCCACAGGGAACCAGCCCCAGCATTTT	CASSRTATGNQPQHF
NA	TRBV19	TRBJ2-1	NA	TGTGCCAGTACCCCCCGGGGCAGACTCTCCTACAATGAGCAGTTCTTC	CASTPRGRLSYNEQFF
few	TRBV19	TRBJ1-4	TRBD1	TGTGCCAGTAGTAACCGGGACAGGGGTGAAAAACTGTTTTTT	CASSNRDRGEKLFF
NA	TRBV15	TRBJ1-5	NA	TGTGCCACCAGCAAGGACGGAAATAGCAATCAGCCCCAGCATTTT	CATSKDGNSNQPQHF
many	TRBV7-2	TRBJ2-1	NA	TGTGCCAGCAGCTTAGGGGGACCACAGGAGCAGTTCTTC	CASSLGGPQEQFF
NA	TRBV13	TRBJ2-2	NA	TGTGCCAGCAGCGACCTTTCCTGGGGGCCGAACACCGGGGAGCTGTTTTTT	CASSDLSWGPNTGELFF
NA	TRBV20-1	TRBJ2-7	TRBD1	TGCAGTGCTAGAAACCTACAGGGGGCCCCTTTGGGAAACGAGCAGTACTTC	CSARNLQGAPLGNEQYF
few	TRBV12-3/TRBV12-4	TRBJ2-3	TRBD2	TGTGCCAGCAGCCCCCACGGACTAGCGGGATTGGGGTATTTT	CASSPHGLAGLGYF
few	TRBV6-1	TRBJ2-1	TRBD1	TGTGCCACCTTGGGACAGGGCTGGGCCAATGAGCAGTTCTTC	CATLGQGWANEQFF
few	TRBV9	TRBJ2-7	NA	TGTGCCAGCAGCGTAGACGGGGGCGCGTTCAGCGAGCAGTACTTC	CASSVDGGAFSEQYF
few	TRBV7-3	TRBJ2-7	TRBD1	TGTGCCAGCAACCAGGGGGCCGGGGAGCAGTACTTC	CASNQGAGEQYF
many	TRBV12-3/TRBV12-4	TRBJ1-3	TRBD1	TGTGCCAGCAGTGCGGGACAGGGCTTGAGGCTGGGAAACACCATATATTTT	CASSAGQGLRLGNTIYF
few	TRBV18	TRBJ2-5	TRBD1	TGTGCCAGCTCCCAGGGGACAGAAGAGACCCAGTACTTC	CASSQGTEETQYF
few	TRBV19	TRBJ1-5	NA	TGTGCCAGTAGTATTTCCGATCAGCCCCAGCATTTT	CASSISDQPQHF
once	TRBV7-9	TRBJ2-3	NA	TGTGCCAGCAGCCTCTTGCAGAGGGCAGACACAGATACGCAGTATTTT	CASSLLQRADTDTQYF
NA	TRBV2	TRBJ1-2	TRBD1	TGTGCCAGCACTCCGGGGACAGGGGACTATGGCTACACCTTC	CASTPGTGDYGYTF
NA	TRBV28	TRBJ1-2	TRBD1	TGTGCCAGCAGTCCACGACAGGGGTTTGGCTACACCTTC	CASSPRQGFGYTF
NA	TRBV28	TRBJ1-1	NA	TGTGTCAGCAGACAAAACAGGGAACTAGGGGGCACTGAAGCTTTCTTT	CVSRQNRELGGTEAFF
once	TRBV12-3/TRBV12-4	TRBJ2-7	NA	TGTGCCAGCAGTTTCTTGCAGTCAAATTCCGAGCAGTACTTC	CASSFLQSNSEQYF
once	TRBV7-2	TRBJ1-4	NA	TGTGCCAGCAGGTCGGGGACCGCAACTAATGAAAAACTGTTTTTT	CASRSGTATNEKLFF
NA	TRBV7-2	TRBJ2-7	NA	TGTGCCAGCAGTATGACCGGGACACCCTCCTACGAGCAGTACTTC	CASSMTGTPSYEQYF
few	TRBV6-2/TRBV6-3	TRBJ1-5	TRBD1	TGTGCCAGCACTCAGACAGGGGGAGGGCAGCCCCAGCATTTT	CASTQTGGGQPQHF
NA	TRBV6-5	TRBJ2-7	NA	TGTGCCAGCAGTTACAGGACCCTGCCAGGGGGGACCTACGAGCAGTACTTC	CASSYRTLPGGTYEQYF
few	TRBV7-9	TRBJ1-5	NA	TGTGCCAGCAGCTTACGACAGCCCCAGCATTTT	CASSLRQPQHF
many	TRBV19	TRBJ1-2	TRBD1	TGTGCCAGTAGTCCCCAGGGGGATGGCTACACCTTC	CASSPQGDGYTF
NA	TRBV28	TRBJ2-7	TRBD2	TGTGCCAGCAGTGCACTCTTGGCGGGAGGGCCGGACGAGCAGTACTTC	CASSALLAGGPDEQYF
once	TRBV18	TRBJ2-7	NA	TGTGCCAGCTCCCCGACAGGGAGGAACGAGCAGTACTTC	CASSPTGRNEQYF